This paragraph covers one TCR beta chain sequence. Per the original methods: Reference gene primers were amplified, and this amplification served to estimate nucleated cell counts. Some clones are missing from TCRdb's copy, which holds only in-frame ones; the method was immunoSEQ multiplex PCR. V and J calls and clone size follow that table, whereas D and trimming were derived from the DNA. The table shows 300,000 to 350,000 clones, with roughly 89% occurring only once. The study drew participants aged about 18 to 89 years from roughly 25 US areas. All recovered Cohort 3 donors got two negative PCRs, got clearance, or saw symptom resolution. This sample was taken from a study of blood T cell repertoires in COVID-19. Across the study: Donors in the United States, Italy and Spain gave samples during acute or convalescent COVID-19.

The origin of this receptor is a woman aged 25 to 45 who had recovered from COVID-19. What was sequenced was PBMCs or T cells enriched from blood (not recorded which).

The CDR3 bases are TGTGCCAGCTCACCAGGGGATTTTAGCTCGGGGGAGCAGTACTTC. This translates into CASSPGDFSSGEQYF. The rearrangement uses TRBV18 and TRBJ2-7; TRBD2 is a possible D gene (5 bases). In germline, CDR1 is KGHSH, CDR2 LQKENI. V gave up 2 bases and J gave up 7 bases, with 18 bases separating them. This CDR3 has 15 amino acids.